The entry below gives a single T cell receptor (beta chain) sequence along with its context. This specimen comes from a study of T-cell reconstitution after alpha-beta-depleted transplantation in children. This sample's TCRbeta library carried unique molecular identifier barcodes. TCRdb reprocessed the PCR reads via MiXCR and lists one record per CDR3 protein. The sample holds 350,000 to 400,000 distinct CDR3 sequences, about 20% seen once. Germline loops: CDR1 WSHSY, CDR2 SAAADI. V was pared by 2 bases and J by 4 bases, with 15 bases between. The CDR3 has 16 residues. This receptor was obtained from a human donor who donated a stem cell graft to a child with acute myeloid leukemia. The rearrangement uses TRBV10-2 and TRBJ2-1, with a tentative D call TRBD1 (5 bases). Here the sequenced sample was PBMCs from the stem cell graft donor, taken from the stem cell graft. Written as DNA, the CDR3 is TGCGCCAGCAGTGAGCCACCCTGGCGGACATACAATGAGCAGTTCTTC. This sequence encodes CASSEPPWRTYNEQFF.